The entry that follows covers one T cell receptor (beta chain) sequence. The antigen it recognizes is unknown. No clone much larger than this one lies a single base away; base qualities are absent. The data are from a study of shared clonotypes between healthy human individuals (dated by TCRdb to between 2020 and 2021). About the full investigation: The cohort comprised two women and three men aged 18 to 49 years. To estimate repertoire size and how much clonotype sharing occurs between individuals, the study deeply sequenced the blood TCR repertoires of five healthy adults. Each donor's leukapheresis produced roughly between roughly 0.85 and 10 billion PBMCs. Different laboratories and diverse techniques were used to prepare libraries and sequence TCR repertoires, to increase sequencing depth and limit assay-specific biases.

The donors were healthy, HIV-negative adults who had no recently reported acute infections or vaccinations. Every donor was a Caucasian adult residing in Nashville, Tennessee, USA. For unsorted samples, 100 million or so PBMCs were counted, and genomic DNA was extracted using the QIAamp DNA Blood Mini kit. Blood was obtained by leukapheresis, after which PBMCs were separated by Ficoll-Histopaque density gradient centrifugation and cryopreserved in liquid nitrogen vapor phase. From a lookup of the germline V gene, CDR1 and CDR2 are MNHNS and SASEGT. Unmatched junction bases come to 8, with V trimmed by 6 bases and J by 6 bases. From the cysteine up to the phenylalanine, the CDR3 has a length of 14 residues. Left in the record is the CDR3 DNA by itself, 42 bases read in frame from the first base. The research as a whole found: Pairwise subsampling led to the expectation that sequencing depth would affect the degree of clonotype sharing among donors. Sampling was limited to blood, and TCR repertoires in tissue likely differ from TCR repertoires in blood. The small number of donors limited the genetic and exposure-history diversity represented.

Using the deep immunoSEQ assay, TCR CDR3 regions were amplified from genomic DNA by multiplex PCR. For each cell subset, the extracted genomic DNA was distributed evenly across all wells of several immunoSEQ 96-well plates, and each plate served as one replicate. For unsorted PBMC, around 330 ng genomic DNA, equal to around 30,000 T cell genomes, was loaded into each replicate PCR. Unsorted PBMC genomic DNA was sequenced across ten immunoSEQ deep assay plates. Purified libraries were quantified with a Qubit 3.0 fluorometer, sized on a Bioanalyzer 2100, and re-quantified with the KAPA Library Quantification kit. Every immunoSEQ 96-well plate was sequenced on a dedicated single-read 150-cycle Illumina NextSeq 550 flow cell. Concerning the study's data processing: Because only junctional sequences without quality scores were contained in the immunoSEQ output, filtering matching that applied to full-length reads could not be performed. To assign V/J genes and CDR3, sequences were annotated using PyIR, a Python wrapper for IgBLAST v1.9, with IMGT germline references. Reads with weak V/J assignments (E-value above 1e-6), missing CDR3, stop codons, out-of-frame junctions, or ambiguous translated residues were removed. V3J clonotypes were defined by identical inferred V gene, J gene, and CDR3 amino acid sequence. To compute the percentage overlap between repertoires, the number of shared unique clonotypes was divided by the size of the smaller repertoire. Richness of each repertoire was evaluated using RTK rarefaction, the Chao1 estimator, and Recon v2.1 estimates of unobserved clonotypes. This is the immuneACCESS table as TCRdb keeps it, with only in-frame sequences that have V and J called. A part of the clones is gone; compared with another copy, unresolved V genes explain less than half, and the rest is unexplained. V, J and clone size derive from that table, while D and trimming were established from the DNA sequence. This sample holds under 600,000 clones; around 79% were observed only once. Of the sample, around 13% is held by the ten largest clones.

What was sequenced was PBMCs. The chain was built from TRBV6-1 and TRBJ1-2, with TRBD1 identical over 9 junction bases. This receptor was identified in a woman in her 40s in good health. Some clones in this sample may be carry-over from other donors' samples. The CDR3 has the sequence CASRTTGTGNGYTF. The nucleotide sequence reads TGTGCCAGCAGAACAACCGGGACAGGGAATGGCTACACCTTC.